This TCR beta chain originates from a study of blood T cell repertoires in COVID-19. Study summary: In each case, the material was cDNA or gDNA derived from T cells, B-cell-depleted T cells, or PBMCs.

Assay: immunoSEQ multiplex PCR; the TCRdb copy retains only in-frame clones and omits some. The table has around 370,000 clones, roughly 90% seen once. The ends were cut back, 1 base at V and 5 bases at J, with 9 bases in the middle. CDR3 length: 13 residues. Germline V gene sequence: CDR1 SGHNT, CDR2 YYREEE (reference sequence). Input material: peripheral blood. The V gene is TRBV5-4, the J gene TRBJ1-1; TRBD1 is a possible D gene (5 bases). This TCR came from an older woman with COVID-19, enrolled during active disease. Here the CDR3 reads CASSLQGQTEAFF. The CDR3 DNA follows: TGTGCCAGCAGCTTGCAGGGCCAGACTGAAGCTTTCTTT.